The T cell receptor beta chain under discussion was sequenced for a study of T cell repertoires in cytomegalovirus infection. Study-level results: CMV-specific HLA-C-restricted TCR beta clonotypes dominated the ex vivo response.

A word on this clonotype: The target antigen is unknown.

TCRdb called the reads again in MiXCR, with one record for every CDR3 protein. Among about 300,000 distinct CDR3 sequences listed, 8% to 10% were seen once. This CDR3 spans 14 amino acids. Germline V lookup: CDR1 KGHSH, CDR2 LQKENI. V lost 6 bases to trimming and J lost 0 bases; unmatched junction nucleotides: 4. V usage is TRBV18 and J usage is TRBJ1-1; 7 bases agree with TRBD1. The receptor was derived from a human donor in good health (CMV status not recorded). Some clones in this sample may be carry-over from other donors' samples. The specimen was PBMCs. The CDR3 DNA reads TGTGCCAGCTCGAACAGGGGAATGAACACTGAAGCTTTCTTT. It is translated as CASSNRGMNTEAFF.